These T cell receptor beta chains were read from a single sample in a study of blood T cell repertoires in COVID-19. Method: immunoSEQ multiplex PCR; TCRdb's copy keeps in-frame clones and lacks some. The sample has 60,000 to 75,000 clones; 91% are singletons. The sequenced sample was peripheral blood. Receptor source: a man in his forties or fifties with COVID-19, enrolled during active disease. Each CDR3 is given with its conserved first and last residue. The D gene is left open where the match is weak. Size tells how often a clone was seen (once, few, many) or the class of an expanded clone, and some rows leave it out.

cdr3_nt: TGTGCCAGCAGTTTCCAGGCCATTATCGGGGAGCTGTTTTTT
cdr3_aa: CASSFQAIIGELFF
d_call: -
j_call: TRBJ2-2
clone_size: -
v_call: TRBV2

cdr3_nt: TGTGCCAGCAGCCCCAGACTAGCGGGGGGCGATGAGACCCAGTACTTC
cdr3_aa: CASSPRLAGGDETQYF
d_call: TRBD2
j_call: TRBJ2-5
clone_size: once
v_call: TRBV3-1/TRBV3-2

cdr3_nt: TGTGCCAGCAGATATTACAACAGGTACAATAATTCACCCCTCCACTTT
cdr3_aa: CASRYYNRYNNSPLHF
d_call: -
j_call: TRBJ1-6
clone_size: -
v_call: TRBV28

cdr3_nt: TGTGCCAGCAAGAGACGAGAGGATATGGCCGTCCAGCAGTACTTC
cdr3_aa: CASKRREDMAVQQYF
d_call: -
j_call: TRBJ2-7
clone_size: -
v_call: TRBV28

cdr3_nt: TGTGCCAGCAGTGATTTTTCGGACAACAGGGGTGCTTATGGCTACACCTTC
cdr3_aa: CASSDFSDNRGAYGYTF
d_call: TRBD1
j_call: TRBJ1-2
clone_size: -
v_call: TRBV2

cdr3_nt: TGTGCCATCAGTGCAGGGGCTGGAAATCAGCCCCAGCATTTT
cdr3_aa: CAISAGAGNQPQHF
d_call: -
j_call: TRBJ1-5
clone_size: -
v_call: TRBV10-3

cdr3_nt: TGTGCCAGCAGCTTGGCGGGGGGAGTCTACGAGCAGTACTTC
cdr3_aa: CASSLAGGVYEQYF
d_call: TRBD2
j_call: TRBJ2-7
clone_size: once
v_call: TRBV5-4

cdr3_nt: TGTGCCAGCAGTTACCAAAGACAGGGTCACGAGCAGTACTTC
cdr3_aa: CASSYQRQGHEQYF
d_call: TRBD1
j_call: TRBJ2-7
clone_size: -
v_call: TRBV6-5

cdr3_nt: TGTGCCAGCAGCCAAGCCATTGGACAGGGGCGGTCCGGGGAGCTGTTTTTT
cdr3_aa: CASSQAIGQGRSGELFF
d_call: TRBD1
j_call: TRBJ2-2
clone_size: -
v_call: TRBV4-2

cdr3_nt: TGTGCCAGCAACCGACAGGAAGGGTTGGGCGGGGAGCTGTTTTTT
cdr3_aa: CASNRQEGLGGELFF
d_call: -
j_call: TRBJ2-2
clone_size: -
v_call: TRBV21-1

cdr3_nt: TGTGCCAGCAGCTTAAGGAGCTCTGGAAACACCATATATTTT
cdr3_aa: CASSLRSSGNTIYF
d_call: -
j_call: TRBJ1-3
clone_size: -
v_call: TRBV7-9

cdr3_nt: TGCAGTGCTAGTCTTGGGCAGTGGAATCAGCCCCAGCATTTT
cdr3_aa: CSASLGQWNQPQHF
d_call: -
j_call: TRBJ1-5
clone_size: -
v_call: TRBV20-1

cdr3_nt: TGTGCCAGCAGCCTCGTCGGACAGGCTTACAATGAGCAGTTCTTC
cdr3_aa: CASSLVGQAYNEQFF
d_call: TRBD1
j_call: TRBJ2-1
clone_size: -
v_call: TRBV5-6